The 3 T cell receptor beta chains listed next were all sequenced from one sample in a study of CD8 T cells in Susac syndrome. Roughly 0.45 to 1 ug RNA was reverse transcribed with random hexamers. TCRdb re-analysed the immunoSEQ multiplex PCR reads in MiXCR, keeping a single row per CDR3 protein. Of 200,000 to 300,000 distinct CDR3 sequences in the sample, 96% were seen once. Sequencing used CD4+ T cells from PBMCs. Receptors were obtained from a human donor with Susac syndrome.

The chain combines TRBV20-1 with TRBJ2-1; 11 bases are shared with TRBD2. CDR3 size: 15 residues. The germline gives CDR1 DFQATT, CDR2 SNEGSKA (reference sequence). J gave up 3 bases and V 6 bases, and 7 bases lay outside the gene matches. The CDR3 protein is CSATSGIVLYNEQFF. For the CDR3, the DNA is TGCAGTGCGACTAGCGGGATCGTCCTCTACAATGAGCAGTTCTTC.

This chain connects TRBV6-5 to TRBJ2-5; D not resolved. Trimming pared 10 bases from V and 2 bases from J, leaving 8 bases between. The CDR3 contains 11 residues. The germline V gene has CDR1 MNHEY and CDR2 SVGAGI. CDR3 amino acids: CATGRQETQYF. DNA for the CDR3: TGTGCCACCGGGCGGCAAGAGACCCAGTACTTC.

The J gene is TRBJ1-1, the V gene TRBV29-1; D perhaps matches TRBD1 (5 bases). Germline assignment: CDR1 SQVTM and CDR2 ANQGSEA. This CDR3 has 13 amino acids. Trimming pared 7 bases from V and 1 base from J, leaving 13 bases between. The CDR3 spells CSAEGATNTEAFF. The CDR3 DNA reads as TGCAGCGCCGAAGGGGCTACGAACACTGAAGCTTTCTTT.